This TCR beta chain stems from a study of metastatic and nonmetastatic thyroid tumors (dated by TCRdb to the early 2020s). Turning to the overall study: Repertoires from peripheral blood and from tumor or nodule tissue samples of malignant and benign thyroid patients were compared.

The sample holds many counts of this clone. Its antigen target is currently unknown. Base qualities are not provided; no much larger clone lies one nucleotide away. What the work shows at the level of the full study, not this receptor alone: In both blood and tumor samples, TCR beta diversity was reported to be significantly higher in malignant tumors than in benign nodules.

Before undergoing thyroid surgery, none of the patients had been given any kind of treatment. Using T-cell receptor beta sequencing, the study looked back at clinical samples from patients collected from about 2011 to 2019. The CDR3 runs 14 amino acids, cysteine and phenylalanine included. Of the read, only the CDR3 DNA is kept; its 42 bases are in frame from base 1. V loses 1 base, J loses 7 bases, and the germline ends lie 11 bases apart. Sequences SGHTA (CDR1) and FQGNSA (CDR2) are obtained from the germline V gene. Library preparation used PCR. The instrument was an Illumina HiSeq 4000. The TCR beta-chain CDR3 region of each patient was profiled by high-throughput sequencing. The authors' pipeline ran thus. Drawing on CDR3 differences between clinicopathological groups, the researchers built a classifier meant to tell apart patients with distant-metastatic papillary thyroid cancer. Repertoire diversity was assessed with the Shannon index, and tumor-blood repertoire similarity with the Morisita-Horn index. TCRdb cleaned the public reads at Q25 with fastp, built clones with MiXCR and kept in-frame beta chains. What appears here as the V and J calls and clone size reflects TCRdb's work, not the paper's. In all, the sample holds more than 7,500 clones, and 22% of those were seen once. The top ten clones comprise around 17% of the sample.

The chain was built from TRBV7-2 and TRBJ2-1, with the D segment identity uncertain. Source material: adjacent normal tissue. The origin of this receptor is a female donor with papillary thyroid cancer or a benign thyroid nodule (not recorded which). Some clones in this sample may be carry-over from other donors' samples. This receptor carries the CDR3 CASSLGWARNEQFF. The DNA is TGTGCCAGCAGCTTAGGCTGGGCTAGGAATGAGCAGTTCTTC.